This T cell receptor beta chain emerged from a study of cytomegalovirus exposure and HLA in healthy donors. Study results and caveats: In an earlier analysis, in some 500 donors, most V segments appeared productive either ~87% or ~30% of the time.

CDR1 is MGHRA, CDR2 YSYEKL, per germline. The V and J ends lost 5 bases and 5 bases, in that order; junction bases with no gene match: 5. The CDR3 covers 16 residues. The primer mix had 60 Vbeta and 13 Jbeta primers. Produced via immunoSEQ multiplex PCR; TCRdb's table is partial and in-frame only. The sample lists under 250,000 clones, about 77% occurring once. Concerning this clone itself: The antigen is not known.

The chain combines TRBV4-1 with TRBJ2-2; 13 bases are shared with TRBD2. This sequence was found in a woman under 40 in good health and CMV-seronegative. Sequenced input: PBMCs. CDR3 coding DNA: TGCGCCAGCAGCTGGACTAGCGGGAGATTGACCGGGGAGCTGTTTTTT. Translating gives CASSWTSGRLTGELFF.